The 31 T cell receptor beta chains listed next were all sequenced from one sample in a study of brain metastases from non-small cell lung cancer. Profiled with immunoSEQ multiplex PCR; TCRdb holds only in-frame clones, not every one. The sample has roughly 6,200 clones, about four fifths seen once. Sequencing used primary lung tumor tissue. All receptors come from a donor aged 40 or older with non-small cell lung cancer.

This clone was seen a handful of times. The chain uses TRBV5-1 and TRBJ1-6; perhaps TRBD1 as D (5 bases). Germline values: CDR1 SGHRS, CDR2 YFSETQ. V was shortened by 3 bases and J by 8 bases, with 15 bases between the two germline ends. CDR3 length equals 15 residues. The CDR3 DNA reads TGCGCCAGCAGCTCGACCTGGGGGGGGGATTCACCCCTCCACTTT. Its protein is CASSSTWGGDSPLHF. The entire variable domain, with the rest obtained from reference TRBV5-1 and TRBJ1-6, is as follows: KAGVTQTPRYLIKTRGQQVTLSCSPISGHRSVSWYQQTPGQGLQFLFEYFSETQRNKGNFPGRFSGRQFSNSRSEMNVSTLELGDSALYLCASSSTWGGDSPLHFGNGTRLTVT.

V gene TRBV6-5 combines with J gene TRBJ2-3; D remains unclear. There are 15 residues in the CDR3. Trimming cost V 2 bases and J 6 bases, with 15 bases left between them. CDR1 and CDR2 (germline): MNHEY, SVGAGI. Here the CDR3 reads CASSYDNLKDDTQYF. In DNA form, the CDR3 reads TGTGCCAGCAGTTACGACAATTTGAAGGACGATACGCAGTATTTT.

The CDR3 DNA reads TGTGCCACTCACGGAACTGTCTCTGGAAACACCATATATTTT. Protein: CATHGTVSGNTIYF. The chain joins TRBV19 to TRBJ1-3; no firm D call. The CDR3 extends over 14 amino acids. In germline, CDR1 is LNHDA, CDR2 SQIVND (reference sequence). V lost 10 bases and J lost 0, with 13 bases in between.

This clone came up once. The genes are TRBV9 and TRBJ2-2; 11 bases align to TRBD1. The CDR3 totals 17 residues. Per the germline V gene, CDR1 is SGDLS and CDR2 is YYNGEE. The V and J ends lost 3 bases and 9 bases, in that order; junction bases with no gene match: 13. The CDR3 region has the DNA TGTGCCAGCAGCGACCCGGGACAGGGGGGCCTTGGCAGGGAGCTGTTTTTT. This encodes CASSDPGQGGLGRELFF.

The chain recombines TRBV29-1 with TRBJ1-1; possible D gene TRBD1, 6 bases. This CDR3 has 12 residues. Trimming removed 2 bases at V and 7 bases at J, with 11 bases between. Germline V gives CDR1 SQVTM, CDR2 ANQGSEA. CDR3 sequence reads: CSVEPGASEAFF. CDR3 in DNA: TGCAGCGTTGAACCAGGGGCAAGTGAAGCTTTCTTT.

The CDR3 reads CASSTGGQGYNEQFF. CDR3 coding DNA: TGTGCCAGCAGTACCGGGGGACAGGGGTACAATGAGCAGTTCTTC. The V gene is TRBV6-5, the J gene TRBJ2-1, with 10 bases matching TRBD1. V lost 5 bases to trimming and J lost 4 bases; unmatched junction nucleotides: 5. Germline values: CDR1 MNHEY, CDR2 SVGAGI. The CDR3 has 15 residues.

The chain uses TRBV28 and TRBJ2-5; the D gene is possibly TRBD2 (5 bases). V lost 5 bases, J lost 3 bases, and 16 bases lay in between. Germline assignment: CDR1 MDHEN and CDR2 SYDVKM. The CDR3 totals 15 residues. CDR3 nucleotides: TGTGCCAGCAGTCCCGTCGCGGGCAGAGAAGAGACCCAGTACTTC. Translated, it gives CASSPVAGREETQYF.

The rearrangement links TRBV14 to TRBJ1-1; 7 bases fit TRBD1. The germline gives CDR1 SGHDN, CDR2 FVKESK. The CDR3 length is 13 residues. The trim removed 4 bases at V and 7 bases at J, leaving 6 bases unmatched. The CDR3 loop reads CASSPQGGGEAFF. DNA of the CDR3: TGTGCCAGCAGCCCGCAGGGGGGTGGTGAAGCTTTCTTT. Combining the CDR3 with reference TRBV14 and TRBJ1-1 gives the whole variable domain EAGVTQFPSHSVIEKGQTVTLRCDPISGHDNLYWYRRVMGKEIKFLLHFVKESKQDESGMPNNRFLAERTGGTYSTLKVQPAELEDSGVYFCASSPQGGGEAFFGQGTRLTVV.

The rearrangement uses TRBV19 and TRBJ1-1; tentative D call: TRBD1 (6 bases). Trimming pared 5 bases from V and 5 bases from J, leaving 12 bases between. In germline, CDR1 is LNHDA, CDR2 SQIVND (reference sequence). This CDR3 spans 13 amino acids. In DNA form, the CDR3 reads TGTGCCAGTAGTGGAACAGGGAAAACTGAAGCTTTCTTT. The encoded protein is CASSGTGKTEAFF.

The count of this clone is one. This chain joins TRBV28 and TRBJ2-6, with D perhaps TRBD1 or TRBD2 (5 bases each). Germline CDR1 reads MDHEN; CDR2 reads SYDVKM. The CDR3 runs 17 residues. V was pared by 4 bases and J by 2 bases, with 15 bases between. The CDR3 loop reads CASSSRGRRTGANVLTF. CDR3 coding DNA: TGTGCCAGCAGTTCTAGGGGACGACGCACTGGGGCCAACGTCCTGACTTTC.

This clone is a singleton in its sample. DNA of the CDR3: TGTGCTAGTGGACCCGGGACGGGGACCTACAATGAGCAGTTCTTC. Protein sequence: CASGPGTGTYNEQFF. The rearrangement joins TRBV12-5 to TRBJ2-1; D is perhaps TRBD1 or TRBD2 (5 bases each). The CDR3 extends over 15 amino acids. Deletions cut 6 bases from V and 2 bases from J, with 14 bases between. Germline CDR1 LGHNT, CDR2 FRNRAP.

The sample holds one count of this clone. Here the CDR3 reads CASSLLGTGAGDGYTF. The CDR3 coding sequence is TGTGCCAGCAGTTTATTGGGGACAGGGGCGGGGGATGGCTACACCTTC. The chain uses TRBV28 and TRBJ1-2; 10 bases are shared with TRBD1. Germline CDR1 and CDR2: MDHEN and SYDVKM. J lost 6 bases, V lost 1 base, and 8 bases had no gene match. This CDR3 comprises 16 residues.

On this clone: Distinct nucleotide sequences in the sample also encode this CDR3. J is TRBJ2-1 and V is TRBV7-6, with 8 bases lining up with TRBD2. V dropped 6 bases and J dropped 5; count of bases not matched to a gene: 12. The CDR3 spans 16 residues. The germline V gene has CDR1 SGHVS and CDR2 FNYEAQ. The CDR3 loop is CASSFIPAGGNNEQFF. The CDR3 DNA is TGTGCCAGCAGTTTTATTCCGGCGGGGGGCAACAATGAGCAGTTCTTC.

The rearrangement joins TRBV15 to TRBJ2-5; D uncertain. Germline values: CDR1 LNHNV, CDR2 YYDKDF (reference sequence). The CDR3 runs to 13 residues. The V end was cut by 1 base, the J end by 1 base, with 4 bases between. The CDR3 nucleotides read TGTGCCACCAGCAGAGGAGTCCAAGAGACCCAGTACTTC. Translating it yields CATSRGVQETQYF.

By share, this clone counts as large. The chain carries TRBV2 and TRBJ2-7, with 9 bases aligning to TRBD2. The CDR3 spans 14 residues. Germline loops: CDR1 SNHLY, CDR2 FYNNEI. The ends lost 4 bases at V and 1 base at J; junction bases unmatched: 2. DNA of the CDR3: TGTGCCAGCAGTGGGACTAGCGATTCCTACGAGCAGTACTTC. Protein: CASSGTSDSYEQYF.

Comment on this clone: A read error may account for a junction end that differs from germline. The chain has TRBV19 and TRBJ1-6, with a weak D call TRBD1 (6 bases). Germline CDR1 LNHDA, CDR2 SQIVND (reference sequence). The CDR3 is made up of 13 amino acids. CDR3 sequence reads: CASSPAFKDRLDF. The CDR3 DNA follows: TGTGCCAGTAGTCCGGCCTTTAAGGACAGACTCGACTTT.

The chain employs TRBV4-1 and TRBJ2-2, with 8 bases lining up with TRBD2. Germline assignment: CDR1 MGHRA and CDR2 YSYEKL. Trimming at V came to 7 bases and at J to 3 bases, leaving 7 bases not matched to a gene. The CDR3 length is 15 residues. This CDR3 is CASTRTGGDTGELFF. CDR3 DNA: TGCGCCAGCACCCGAACGGGGGGGGACACCGGGGAGCTGTTTTTT.

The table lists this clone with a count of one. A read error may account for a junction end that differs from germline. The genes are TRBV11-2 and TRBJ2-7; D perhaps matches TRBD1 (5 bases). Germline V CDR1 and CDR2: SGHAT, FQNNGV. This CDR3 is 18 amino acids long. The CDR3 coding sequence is TGTGCCAGCACCTTAGGCAGGGTGAGGTCCATGCTTTACTACGAGCAGTACTTC. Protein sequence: CASTLGRVRSMLYYEQYF.

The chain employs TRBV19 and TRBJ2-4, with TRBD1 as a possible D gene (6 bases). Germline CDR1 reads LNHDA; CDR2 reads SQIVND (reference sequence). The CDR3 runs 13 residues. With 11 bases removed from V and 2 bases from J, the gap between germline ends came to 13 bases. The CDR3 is CASEQGTKNIQYF. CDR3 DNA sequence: TGTGCCTCCGAACAGGGTACCAAAAACATTCAGTACTTC. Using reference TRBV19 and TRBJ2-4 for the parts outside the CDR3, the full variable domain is DGGITQSPKYLFRKEGQNVTLSCEQNLNHDAMYWYRQDPGQGLRLIYYSQIVNDFQKGDIAEGYSVSREKKESFPLTVTSAQKNPTAFYLCASEQGTKNIQYFGAGTRLSVL.

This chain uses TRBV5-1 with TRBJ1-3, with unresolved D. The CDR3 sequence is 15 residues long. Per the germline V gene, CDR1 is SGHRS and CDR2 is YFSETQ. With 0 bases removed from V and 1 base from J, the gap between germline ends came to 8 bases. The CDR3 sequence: CASSLAGSSGNTIYF. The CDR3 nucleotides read TGCGCCAGCAGCTTGGCTGGGTCGTCTGGAAACACCATATATTTT.

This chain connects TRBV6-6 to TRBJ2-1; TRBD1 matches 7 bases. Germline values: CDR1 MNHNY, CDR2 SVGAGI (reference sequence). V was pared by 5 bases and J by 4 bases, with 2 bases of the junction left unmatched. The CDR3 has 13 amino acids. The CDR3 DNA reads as TGTGCCAGCAGTCGGGACAGTTACAATGAGCAGTTCTTC. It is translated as CASSRDSYNEQFF.

CDR3 sequence reads: CATTQGGQGAGNTIYF. The CDR3 nucleotides read TGTGCCACCACACAAGGGGGGCAGGGGGCTGGAAACACCATATATTTT. This chain connects TRBV7-9 to TRBJ1-3, with 7 bases identical to TRBD1. The V gene end was trimmed by 10 bases and the J gene end by 2 bases; junction bases not matched to a gene: 14. This CDR3 has 16 residues. The germline V gene has CDR1 SEHNR and CDR2 FQNEAQ (reference sequence).

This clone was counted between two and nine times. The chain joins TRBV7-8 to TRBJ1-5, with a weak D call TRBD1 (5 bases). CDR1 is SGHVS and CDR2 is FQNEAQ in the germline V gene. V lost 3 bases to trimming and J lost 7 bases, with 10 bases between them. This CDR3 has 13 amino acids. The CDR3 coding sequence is TGTGCCAGCAGCTTCGATAGGGGACAGCCCCAGCATTTT. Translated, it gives CASSFDRGQPQHF.

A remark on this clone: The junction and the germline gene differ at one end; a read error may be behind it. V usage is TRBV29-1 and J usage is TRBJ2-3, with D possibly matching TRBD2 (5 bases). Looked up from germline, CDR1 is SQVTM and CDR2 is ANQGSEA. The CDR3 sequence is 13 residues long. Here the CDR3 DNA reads TGCAGCGCCGCCCTTGGAGGAACAGATGCGCAGTATTTT. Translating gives CSAALGGTDAQYF.

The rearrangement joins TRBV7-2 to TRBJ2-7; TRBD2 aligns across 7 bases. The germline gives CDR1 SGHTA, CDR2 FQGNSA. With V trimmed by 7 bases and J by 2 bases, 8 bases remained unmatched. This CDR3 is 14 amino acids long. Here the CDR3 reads CASTQAGPAYEQYF. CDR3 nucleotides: TGTGCCAGCACGCAAGCGGGGCCCGCCTACGAGCAGTACTTC.

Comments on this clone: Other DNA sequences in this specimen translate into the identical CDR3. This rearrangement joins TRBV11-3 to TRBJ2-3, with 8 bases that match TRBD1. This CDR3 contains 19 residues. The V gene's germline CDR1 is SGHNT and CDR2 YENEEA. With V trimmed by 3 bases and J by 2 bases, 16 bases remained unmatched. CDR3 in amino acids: CASSFGAQGVVLSTDTQYF. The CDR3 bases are TGTGCCAGCAGCTTTGGTGCACAGGGGGTCGTTCTTTCCACAGATACGCAGTATTTT. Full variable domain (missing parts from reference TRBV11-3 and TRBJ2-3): EAGVVQSPRYKIIEKKQPVAFWCNPISGHNTLYWYLQNLGQGPELLIRYENEEAVDDSQLPKDRFSAERLKGVDSTLKIQPAELGDSAVYLCASSFGAQGVVLSTDTQYFGPGTRLTVL.

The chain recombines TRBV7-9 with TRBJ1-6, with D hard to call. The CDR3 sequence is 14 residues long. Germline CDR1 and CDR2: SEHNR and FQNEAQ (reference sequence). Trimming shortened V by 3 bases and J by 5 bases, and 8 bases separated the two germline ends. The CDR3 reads CASSFDGDNSPLHF. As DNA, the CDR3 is TGTGCCAGCAGCTTTGACGGGGATAATTCACCCCTCCACTTT.

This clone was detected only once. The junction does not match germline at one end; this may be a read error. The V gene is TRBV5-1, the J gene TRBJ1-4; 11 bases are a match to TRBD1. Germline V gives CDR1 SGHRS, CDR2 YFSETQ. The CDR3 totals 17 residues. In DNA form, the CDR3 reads TGCGCCAGCAGCCCCCGGACAGGGGGCGTTATTAATGAAGAACTGTTTTTT. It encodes CASSPRTGGVINEELFF.

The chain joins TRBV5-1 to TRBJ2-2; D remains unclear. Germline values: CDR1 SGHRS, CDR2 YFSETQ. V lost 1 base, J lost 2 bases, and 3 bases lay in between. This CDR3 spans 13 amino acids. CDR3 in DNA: TGCGCCAGCAGCTTGACCAACACCGGGGAGCTGTTTTTT. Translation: CASSLTNTGELFF.

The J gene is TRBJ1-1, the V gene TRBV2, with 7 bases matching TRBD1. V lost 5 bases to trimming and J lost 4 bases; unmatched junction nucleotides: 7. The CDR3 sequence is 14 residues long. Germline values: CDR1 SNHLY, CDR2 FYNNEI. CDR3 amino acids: CASSFTGVTTEAFF. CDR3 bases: TGTGCCAGCAGTTTTACAGGGGTGACCACTGAAGCTTTCTTT.

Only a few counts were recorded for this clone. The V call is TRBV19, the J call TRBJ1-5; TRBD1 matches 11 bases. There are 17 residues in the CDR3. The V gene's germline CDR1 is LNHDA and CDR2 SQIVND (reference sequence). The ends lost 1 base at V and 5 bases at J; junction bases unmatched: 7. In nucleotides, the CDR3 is TGTGCCAGTAGTATAGTTCTTGGACAGGGGGCCCATCAGCCCCAGCATTTT. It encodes CASSIVLGQGAHQPQHF.